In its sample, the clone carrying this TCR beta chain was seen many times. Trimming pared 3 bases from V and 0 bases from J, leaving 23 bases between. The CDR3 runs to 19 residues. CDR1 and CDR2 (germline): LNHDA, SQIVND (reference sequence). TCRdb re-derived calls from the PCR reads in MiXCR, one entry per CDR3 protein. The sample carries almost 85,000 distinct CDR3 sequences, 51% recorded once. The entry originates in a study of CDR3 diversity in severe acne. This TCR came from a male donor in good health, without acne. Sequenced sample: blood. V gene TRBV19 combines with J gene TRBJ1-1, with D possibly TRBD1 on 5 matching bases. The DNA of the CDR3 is TGTGCCAGTAGTATTCAGTCGTTAGGGACCCGCGCATTGAACACTGAAGCTTTCTTT. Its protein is CASSIQSLGTRALNTEAFF.